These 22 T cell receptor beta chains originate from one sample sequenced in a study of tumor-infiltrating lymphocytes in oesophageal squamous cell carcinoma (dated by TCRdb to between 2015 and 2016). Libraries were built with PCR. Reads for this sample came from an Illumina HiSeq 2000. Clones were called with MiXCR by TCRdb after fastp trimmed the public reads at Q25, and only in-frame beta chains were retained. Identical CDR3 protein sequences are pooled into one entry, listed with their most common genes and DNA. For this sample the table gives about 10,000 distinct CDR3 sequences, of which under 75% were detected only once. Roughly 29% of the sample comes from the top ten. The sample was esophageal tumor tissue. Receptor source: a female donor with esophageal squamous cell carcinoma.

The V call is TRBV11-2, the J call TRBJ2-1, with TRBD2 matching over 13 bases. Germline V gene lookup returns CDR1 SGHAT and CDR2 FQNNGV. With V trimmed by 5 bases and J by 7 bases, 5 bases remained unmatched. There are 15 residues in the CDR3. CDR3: CASSPGLAGENEQFF. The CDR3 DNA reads TGTGCCAGCAGCCCAGGACTAGCGGGAGAGAATGAGCAGTTCTTC.

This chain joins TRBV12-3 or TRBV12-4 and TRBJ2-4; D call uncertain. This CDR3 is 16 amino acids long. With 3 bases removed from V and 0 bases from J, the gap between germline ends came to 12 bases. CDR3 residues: CASSFRGTLAKNIQYF. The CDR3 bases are TGTGCCAGCAGTTTTCGCGGAACACTAGCCAAAAACATTCAGTACTTC.

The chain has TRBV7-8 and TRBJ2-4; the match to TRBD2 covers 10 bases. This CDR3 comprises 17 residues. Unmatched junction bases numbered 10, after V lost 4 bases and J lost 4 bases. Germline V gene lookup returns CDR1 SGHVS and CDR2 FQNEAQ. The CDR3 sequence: CASSSSTSGRAKNIQYF. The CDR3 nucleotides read TGTGCCAGCAGCTCGTCGACCAGCGGGAGGGCGAAAAACATTCAGTACTTC.

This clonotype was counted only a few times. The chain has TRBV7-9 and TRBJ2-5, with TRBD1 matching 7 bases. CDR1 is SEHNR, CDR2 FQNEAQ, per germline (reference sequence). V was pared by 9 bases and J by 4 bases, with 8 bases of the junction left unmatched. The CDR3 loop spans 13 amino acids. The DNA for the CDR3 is TGTGCCAGTAGACCCTCAGGGGGAGAGACCCAGTACTTC. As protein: CASRPSGGETQYF.

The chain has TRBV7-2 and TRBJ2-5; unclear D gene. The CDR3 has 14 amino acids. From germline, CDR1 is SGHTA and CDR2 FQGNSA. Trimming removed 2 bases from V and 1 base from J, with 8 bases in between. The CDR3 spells CASSLRLSQETQYF. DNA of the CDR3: TGTGCCAGCAGCTTAAGACTCAGCCAAGAGACCCAGTACTTC. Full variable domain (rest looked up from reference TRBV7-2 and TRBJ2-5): GAGVSQSPSNKVTEKGKDVELRCDPISGHTALYWYRQSLGQGLEFLIYFQGNSAPDKSGLPSDRFSAERTGGSVSTLTIQRTQQEDSAVYLCASSLRLSQETQYFGPGTRLLVL.

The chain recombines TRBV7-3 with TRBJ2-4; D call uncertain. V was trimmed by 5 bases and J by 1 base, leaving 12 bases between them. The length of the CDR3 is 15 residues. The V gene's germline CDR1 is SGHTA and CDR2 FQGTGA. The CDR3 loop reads CASSKNGKAKNIQYF. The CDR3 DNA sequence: TGTGCCAGCAGCAAAAACGGCAAGGCCAAAAACATTCAGTACTTC.

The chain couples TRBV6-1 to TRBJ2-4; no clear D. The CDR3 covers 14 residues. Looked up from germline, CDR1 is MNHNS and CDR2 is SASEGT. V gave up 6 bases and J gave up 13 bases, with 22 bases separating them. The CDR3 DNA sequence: TGTGCCAGCAGAGAGATAGGGCGATACAATGAGCAGTACTTC. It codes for CASREIGRYNEQYF.

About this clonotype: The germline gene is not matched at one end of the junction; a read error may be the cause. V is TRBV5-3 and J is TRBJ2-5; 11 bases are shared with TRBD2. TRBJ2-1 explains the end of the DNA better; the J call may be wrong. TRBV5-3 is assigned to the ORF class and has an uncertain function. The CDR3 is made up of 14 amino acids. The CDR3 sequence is CASSLTSGDNEQFF. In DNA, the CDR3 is TGTGCCAGCAGCTTGACTAGCGGGGACAATGAGCAGTTCTTC.

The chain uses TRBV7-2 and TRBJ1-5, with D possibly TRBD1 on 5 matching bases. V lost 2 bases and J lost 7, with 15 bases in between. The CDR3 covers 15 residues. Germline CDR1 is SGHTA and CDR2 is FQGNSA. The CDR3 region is CASSLSWGVSQPQHF. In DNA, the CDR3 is TGTGCCAGCAGCTTAAGTTGGGGGGTAAGCCAGCCCCAGCATTTT.

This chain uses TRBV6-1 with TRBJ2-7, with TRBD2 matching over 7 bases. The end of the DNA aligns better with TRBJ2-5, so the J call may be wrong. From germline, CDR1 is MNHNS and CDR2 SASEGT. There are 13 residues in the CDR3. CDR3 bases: TGTGCCAGCAGGGGGGAGGGAGTAAAGACCCAGTACTTC. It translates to CASRGEGVKTQYF.

CDR3: CASSLEQGARADTQYF. The CDR3 nucleotides read TGCGCCAGCAGCTTGGAACAGGGGGCGCGCGCAGATACGCAGTACTTC. This chain joins TRBV5-1 and TRBJ2-6, with TRBD1 identical over 9 bases. The J call may be incorrect, as the DNA end agrees better with TRBJ2-7. The CDR3 runs 16 residues. Germline V gene sequence: CDR1 SGHRS, CDR2 YFSETQ.

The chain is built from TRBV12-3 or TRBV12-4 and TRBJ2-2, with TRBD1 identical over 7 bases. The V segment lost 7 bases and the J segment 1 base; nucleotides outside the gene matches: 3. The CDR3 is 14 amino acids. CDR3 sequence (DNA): TGTGCCAGCACAGACAGGGAGAACACCGGGGAGCTGTTTTTT. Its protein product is CASTDRENTGELFF.

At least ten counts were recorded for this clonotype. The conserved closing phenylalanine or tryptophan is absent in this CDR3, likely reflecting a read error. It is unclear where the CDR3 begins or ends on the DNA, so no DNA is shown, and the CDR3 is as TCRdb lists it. This CDR3 is CASSGGTG. The genes are TRBV12-3 or TRBV12-4 and TRBJ2-4; the DNA was not compared with TRBD1, the D call given in the table. Inclusive of both ends, the CDR3 amounts to 8 amino acids.

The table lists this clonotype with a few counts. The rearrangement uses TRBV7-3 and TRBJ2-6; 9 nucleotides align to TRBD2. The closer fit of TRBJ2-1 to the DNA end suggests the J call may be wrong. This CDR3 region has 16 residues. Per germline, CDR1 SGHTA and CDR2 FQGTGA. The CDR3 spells CASSLAGGSRGNEQFF. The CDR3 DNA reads TGTGCCAGCAGCTTAGCGGGAGGGTCTCGGGGGAATGAGCAGTTCTTC.

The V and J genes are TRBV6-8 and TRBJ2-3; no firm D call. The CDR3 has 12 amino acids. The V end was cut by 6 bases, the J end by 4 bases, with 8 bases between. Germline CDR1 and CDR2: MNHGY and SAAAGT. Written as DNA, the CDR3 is TGTGCCAGCAGCTCCCCGTCAGATACGCAGTATTTT. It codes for CASSSPSDTQYF.

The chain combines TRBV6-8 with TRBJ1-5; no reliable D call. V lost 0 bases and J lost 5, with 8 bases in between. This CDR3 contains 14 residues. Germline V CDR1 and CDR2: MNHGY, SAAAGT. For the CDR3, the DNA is TGTGCCAGCAGTTACTCGGACGGGGATCAGCCCCAGCATTTT. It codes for CASSYSDGDQPQHF.

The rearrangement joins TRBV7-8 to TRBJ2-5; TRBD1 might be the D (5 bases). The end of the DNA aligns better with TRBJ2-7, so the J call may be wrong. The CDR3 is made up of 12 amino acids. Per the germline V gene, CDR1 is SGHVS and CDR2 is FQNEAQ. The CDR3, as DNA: TGTGCCAGCAGCCAGGGCGGCTACGAGCAGTACTTC. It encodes CASSQGGYEQYF.

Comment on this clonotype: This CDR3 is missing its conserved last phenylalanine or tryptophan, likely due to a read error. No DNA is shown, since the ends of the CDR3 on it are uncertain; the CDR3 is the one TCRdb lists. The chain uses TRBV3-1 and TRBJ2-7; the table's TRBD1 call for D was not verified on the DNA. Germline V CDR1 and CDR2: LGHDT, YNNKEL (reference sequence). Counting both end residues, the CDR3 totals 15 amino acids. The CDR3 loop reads CASSRDRVGGYTFGS.

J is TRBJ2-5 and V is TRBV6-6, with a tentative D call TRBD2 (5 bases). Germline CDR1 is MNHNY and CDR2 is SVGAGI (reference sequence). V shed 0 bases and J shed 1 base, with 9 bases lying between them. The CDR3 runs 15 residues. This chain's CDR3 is CASSYSTGFQETQYF. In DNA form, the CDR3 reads TGTGCCAGCAGTTACTCGACGGGGTTCCAAGAGACCCAGTACTTC.

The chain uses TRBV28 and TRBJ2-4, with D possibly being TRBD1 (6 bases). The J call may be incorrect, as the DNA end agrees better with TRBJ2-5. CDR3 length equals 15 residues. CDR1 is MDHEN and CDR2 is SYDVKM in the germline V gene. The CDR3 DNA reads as TGTGCCAGCAGGTCCGGCACAGGGAATGCGGAGACCCAGTACTTC. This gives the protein CASRSGTGNAETQYF.

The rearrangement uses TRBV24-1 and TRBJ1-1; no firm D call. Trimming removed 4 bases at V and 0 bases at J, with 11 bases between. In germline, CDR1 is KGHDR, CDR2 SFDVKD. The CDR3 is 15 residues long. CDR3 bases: TGTGCCACCAGTGAATCTTTAGAAATGAACACTGAAGCTTTCTTT. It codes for CATSESLEMNTEAFF.

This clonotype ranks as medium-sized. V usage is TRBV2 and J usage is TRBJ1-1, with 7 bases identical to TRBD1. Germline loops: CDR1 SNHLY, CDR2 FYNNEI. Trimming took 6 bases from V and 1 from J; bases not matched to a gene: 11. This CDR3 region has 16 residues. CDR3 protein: CASSFDRVRSNTEAFF. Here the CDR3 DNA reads TGTGCCAGCAGCTTCGACAGGGTAAGGTCGAACACTGAAGCTTTCTTT.